One sample yielded the 32 T cell receptor beta chains listed below, sequenced in a study of CD8 T cells in Susac syndrome. Random-hexamer reverse transcription was applied to roughly 0.5 to 1 ug RNA. TCRdb independently ran MiXCR on the immunoSEQ multiplex PCR reads; one entry per CDR3 protein. The sample has roughly 150,000 distinct CDR3 sequences, 94% seen once. Input material: CD8+ T cells from PBMCs. These receptors were collected from a human donor with multiple sclerosis.

The V and J genes are TRBV7-9 and TRBJ2-1; 7 bases match TRBD2. This CDR3 has 15 amino acids. Germline CDR1 reads SEHNR; CDR2 reads FQNEAQ (reference sequence). The trim removed 2 bases at V and 9 bases at J, leaving 10 bases unmatched. This chain's CDR3 is CASSLRGGETAEQFF. DNA of the CDR3: TGTGCCAGCAGCTTAAGGGGAGGGGAAACGGCTGAGCAGTTCTTC. The full variable domain, completed using reference TRBV7-9 and TRBJ2-1, is DTGVSQNPRHKITKRGQNVTFRCDPISEHNRLYWYRQTLGQGPEFLTYFQNEAQLEKSRLLSDRFSAERPKGSFSTLEIQRTEQGDSAMYLCASSLRGGETAEQFFGPGTRLTVL.

This clonotype was seen once. V gene TRBV9 combines with J gene TRBJ2-2; TRBD1 matches 7 bases. V gave up 6 bases and J gave up 3 bases; unmatched junction bases: 2. Per germline, CDR1 SGDLS and CDR2 YYNGEE. There are 13 residues in the CDR3. CDR3 residues: CASKRGHTGELFF. DNA for the CDR3: TGTGCCAGCAAAAGGGGGCACACCGGGGAGCTGTTTTTT.

The chain links TRBV30 to TRBJ2-7; 8 bases match TRBD1. Germline V CDR1 and CDR2: GTSNPN, SVGIG (reference sequence). The length of the CDR3 is 13 residues. Trimming took 8 bases from V and 4 from J; bases not matched to a gene: 10. The CDR3 protein is CAIRTGQRYEQYF. The CDR3 bases are TGTGCCATCAGGACAGGGCAGAGGTACGAGCAGTACTTC.

V and J are TRBV10-3 and TRBJ1-2; weak D call: TRBD1 (5 bases). This CDR3 has 16 residues. Between the trimmed V and J ends, which lost 2 bases and 6 bases, there was a span of 19 bases. The germline V gene encodes CDR1 ENHRY and CDR2 SYGVKD. In nucleotides, the CDR3 is TGTGCCATCAGTGAGGCCTCTCAGGGCACGGTCGATGGCTACACCTTC. Residues: CAISEASQGTVDGYTF.

CDR3 amino acids: CASSPKATGGDGYTF. The CDR3, as DNA: TGTGCCAGCAGTCCAAAGGCCACAGGGGGGGATGGCTACACCTTC. The chain employs TRBV12-3 or TRBV12-4 and TRBJ1-2, with TRBD1 identical over 8 bases. Trimming took 5 bases from V and 6 from J; bases not matched to a gene: 11. There are 15 residues in the CDR3.

The gene calls are TRBV6-1 and TRBJ1-5; D unclear. This CDR3 contains 15 residues. Germline V lookup: CDR1 MNHNS, CDR2 SASEGT. With 6 bases removed from V and 2 bases from J, the gap between germline ends came to 14 bases. The CDR3 nucleotides are TGTGCCAGCAGACCATGGTTCAGCGGCAATCAGCCCCAGCATTTT. This encodes CASRPWFSGNQPQHF.

This chain joins TRBV30 and TRBJ1-5; D gene uncertain. CDR1 GTSNPN and CDR2 SVGIG come from the germline V gene (reference sequence). The germline V and J ends were trimmed by 1 base and 1 base, with 8 bases remaining between them. The CDR3 is made up of 14 amino acids. The CDR3 DNA sequence: TGTGCCTGGAGTGGGGGAAAGAGCAATCAGCCCCAGCATTTT. Translated, it gives CAWSGGKSNQPQHF.

This clonotype is a singleton in its sample. The chain joins TRBV20-1 to TRBJ1-1; the D is unclear. Trimming cost V 0 bases and J 0 bases, with 8 bases left between them. Per the germline V gene, CDR1 is DFQATT and CDR2 is SNEGSKA (reference sequence). CDR3 size: 14 residues. The CDR3 bases are TGCAGTGCTAGAGATGGACGCCTGAACACTGAAGCTTTCTTT. Its protein product is CSARDGRLNTEAFF.

The chain has TRBV12-3 or TRBV12-4 and TRBJ1-1; TRBD1 might be the D (5 bases). The CDR3 length is 16 residues. With 5 bases removed from V and 4 bases from J, the gap between germline ends came to 20 bases. In DNA, the CDR3 is TGTGCCAGCAGTGTTCCTCCCCATCAGGGTACCACTGAAGCTTTCTTT. This translates into CASSVPPHQGTTEAFF.

The chain employs TRBV7-9 and TRBJ1-2, with TRBD1 matching 7 bases. Germline V gene sequence: CDR1 SEHNR, CDR2 FQNEAQ (reference sequence). V trimming: 6 bases; J trimming: 3 bases; junction bases outside the gene matches: 4. The CDR3 is made up of 13 amino acids. The CDR3 DNA is TGTGCCAGCAGACCAGACAGGGACTATGGCTACACCTTC. This translates into CASRPDRDYGYTF. The full variable domain, in which reference TRBV7-9 and TRBJ1-2 provide the parts outside the CDR3, is DTGVSQNPRHKITKRGQNVTFRCDPISEHNRLYWYRQTLGQGPEFLTYFQNEAQLEKSRLLSDRFSAERPKGSFSTLEIQRTEQGDSAMYLCASRPDRDYGYTFGSGTRLTVV.

V and J are TRBV25-1 and TRBJ1-2; D is unresolved. Germline CDR1 reads MGHDK; CDR2 reads SYGVNS. This CDR3 region has 15 residues. The V end was cut by 5 bases, the J end by 6 bases, with 19 bases between. In nucleotides, the CDR3 is TGTGCCAGCAGTCCCCAAACTGGCCAAGCCCATGGCTACACCTTC. It codes for CASSPQTGQAHGYTF.

The chain employs TRBV20-1 and TRBJ2-1; a weak D match, TRBD2 (6 bases). The CDR3 is 13 amino acids. Germline CDR1 is DFQATT and CDR2 is SNEGSKA (reference sequence). Trimming cost V 5 bases and J 6 bases, with 14 bases left between them. The CDR3 loop is CSAPGVLGNEQFF. CDR3 bases: TGCAGTGCTCCGGGGGTGTTAGGCAATGAGCAGTTCTTC.

A few counts support this clonotype. The rearrangement joins TRBV28 to TRBJ2-1, with D perhaps TRBD1 (5 bases). V dropped 2 bases and J dropped 8 bases, with 7 bases sitting between them. Germline lookup yields CDR1 MDHEN and CDR2 SYDVKM. The CDR3 is made up of 12 amino acids. The CDR3: CASSLRGHEQFF. Written as DNA, the CDR3 is TGTGCCAGCAGTTTAAGGGGCCATGAGCAGTTCTTC.

This chain links TRBV5-4 with TRBJ2-7; 9 positions agree with TRBD1. Trimming took 3 bases from V and 6 from J; bases not matched to a gene: 10. In germline, CDR1 is SGHNT, CDR2 YYREEE (reference sequence). The CDR3 extends over 15 amino acids. The CDR3 is CASSSPGQGLGEQYF. The CDR3 bases are TGTGCCAGCAGCTCTCCGGGACAGGGTTTGGGCGAGCAGTACTTC.

The CDR3: CASSLQGSRQPQHF. The CDR3 nucleotides are TGTGCCAGCAGTCTGCAGGGGTCGAGGCAGCCCCAGCATTTT. The chain carries TRBV12-3 or TRBV12-4 and TRBJ1-5; D may be TRBD1 (6 bases). The germline V and J ends were trimmed by 5 bases and 7 bases, with 15 bases remaining between them. This CDR3 region has 14 residues.

This clonotype is a singleton in its sample. The chain links TRBV2 to TRBJ2-3; no clear D gene. Germline V gives CDR1 SNHLY, CDR2 FYNNEI. There are 17 residues in the CDR3. The germline V and J ends were trimmed by 4 bases and 4 bases, with 21 bases remaining between them. The CDR3 DNA follows: TGTGCCAGCAGTGTTTCGAGATCGGGTAGTCTGGCAGATACGCAGTATTTT. The encoded protein is CASSVSRSGSLADTQYF.

The chain links TRBV12-3 or TRBV12-4 to TRBJ1-1; D might be TRBD1 (5 bases). The CDR3 sequence is 14 residues long. Trimming took 5 bases from V and 7 from J, leaving 17 bases between them. The DNA for the CDR3 is TGTGCCAGCAGTCCCCACGGAATCCAGGGTGAAGCTTTCTTT. It specifies CASSPHGIQGEAFF.

The CDR3 nucleotides read TGTGCCACCAGCGCCCCGGGACAGGGTAACTATGGCTACACCTTC. It specifies CATSAPGQGNYGYTF. The J gene is TRBJ1-2, the V gene TRBV15; 9 positions agree with TRBD1. The V gene end was trimmed by 5 bases and the J gene end by 1 base; junction bases not matched to a gene: 5. The CDR3 has 15 residues. Germline V gene sequence: CDR1 LNHNV, CDR2 YYDKDF (reference sequence).

The rearrangement uses TRBV30 and TRBJ2-7, with D unresolved. Germline CDR1 GTSNPN, CDR2 SVGIG (reference sequence). V lost 2 bases and J lost 0, with 5 bases in between. This CDR3 has 12 amino acids. The CDR3 sequence: CAWSRSSYEQYF. CDR3 in DNA: TGTGCCTGGAGTAGGAGCTCCTACGAGCAGTACTTC.

The V call is TRBV12-3 or TRBV12-4, the J call TRBJ2-1, with TRBD2 matching over 9 bases. CDR3 size: 14 residues. V lost 8 bases to trimming and J lost 8 bases; unmatched junction nucleotides: 10. In DNA form, the CDR3 reads TGTGCCAGCGGTTCTAGCGGGGCAAGGGATGAGCAGTTCTTC. Amino acids: CASGSSGARDEQFF.

V and J are TRBV7-9 and TRBJ2-7, with 8 bases lining up with TRBD1. V shed 5 bases and J 0 bases; nucleotides not matched to a gene: 6. Germline CDR1 is SEHNR and CDR2 is FQNEAQ (reference sequence). The CDR3 covers 15 residues. In DNA, the CDR3 is TGTGCCAGCAGCCCGGCCGGGACAGGCTCCTACGAGCAGTACTTC. Protein: CASSPAGTGSYEQYF.

The V gene is TRBV20-1, the J gene TRBJ1-2; D is perhaps TRBD1 (6 bases). Germline values: CDR1 DFQATT, CDR2 SNEGSKA (reference sequence). The CDR3 runs to 13 residues. Trimming pared 6 bases from V and 4 bases from J, leaving 15 bases between. DNA of the CDR3: TGCAGTGCCAATTCAGGGGATCGCTATGGCTACACCTTC. This gives the protein CSANSGDRYGYTF.

This chain uses TRBV20-1 with TRBJ1-2; no clear D. This CDR3 contains 17 residues. V shed 0 bases and J shed 5 bases, with 22 bases lying between them. Germline V gives CDR1 DFQATT, CDR2 SNEGSKA (reference sequence). The CDR3, as DNA: TGCAGTGCTAGAGATCGGAATTCAAATAGGCAAAAATATGGCTACACCTTC. This sequence encodes CSARDRNSNRQKYGYTF.

The chain has TRBV12-3 or TRBV12-4 and TRBJ2-1; TRBD2 might be the D (6 bases). The CDR3 spans 11 residues. V was clipped by 8 bases and J by 10 bases, with 12 bases between them. The CDR3 sequence: CASRSGREQFF. The CDR3 DNA follows: TGTGCCAGCCGGAGTGGGAGGGAGCAGTTCTTC.

The rearrangement uses TRBV9 and TRBJ1-3; D is possibly TRBD1 (5 bases). This CDR3 is built from 17 residues. The V gene lost 3 bases and the J gene lost 0 bases, with 16 bases spanning the gap. The V gene's germline CDR1 is SGDLS and CDR2 YYNGEE. This CDR3 reads CASSGSVTGSSGNTIYF. CDR3 in DNA: TGTGCCAGCAGCGGATCAGTTACAGGCAGCTCTGGAAACACCATATATTTT. The full variable domain, rest sourced from reference TRBV9 and TRBJ1-3, is DSGVTQTPKHLITATGQRVTLRCSPRSGDLSVYWYQQSLDQGLQFLIQYYNGEERAKGNILERFSAQQFPDLHSELNLSSLELGDSALYFCASSGSVTGSSGNTIYFGEGSWLTVV.

The V gene is TRBV20-1, the J gene TRBJ2-5; no firm D call. The CDR3 extends over 14 amino acids. CDR1 is DFQATT, CDR2 SNEGSKA, per germline (reference sequence). Trimming stripped 5 bases from V and 1 base from J, with 14 bases between. The CDR3 bases are TGCAGTGCTCGCCCCCCCAGGTTCCAAGAGACCCAGTACTTC. The encoded protein is CSARPPRFQETQYF.

To note about this clonotype: At one boundary the junction diverges from the germline segment, which might be a read error. This sequence joins TRBV10-2 and TRBJ2-7; no clear D gene. The length of the CDR3 is 11 residues. Germline values: CDR1 WSHSY, CDR2 SAAADI. CDR3 in DNA: TGCGCCAGTAGTGCGAGGCAAGAGCAGTACTTC. Protein product: CASSARQEQYF.

The chain is built from TRBV4-1 and TRBJ1-6; TRBD1 aligns across 7 bases. The CDR3 spans 15 residues. CDR1 MGHRA and CDR2 YSYEKL come from the germline V gene. The V gene end was trimmed by 3 bases and the J gene end by 10 bases; junction bases not matched to a gene: 9. CDR3 residues: CASSHTGTESSPLHF. The CDR3 DNA follows: TGCGCCAGCAGCCACACCGGGACAGAGAGCTCACCCCTCCACTTT.

J is TRBJ2-7 and V is TRBV25-1; no definite D call. V gave up 6 bases and J gave up 5 bases, with 8 bases separating them. Germline CDR1 MGHDK, CDR2 SYGVNS. The CDR3 length is 11 residues. The CDR3 sequence: CASRLGHEQYF. CDR3 in DNA: TGTGCCAGCAGGCTAGGACACGAGCAGTACTTC.

V usage is TRBV20-1 and J usage is TRBJ1-6; tentative D call: TRBD1 (5 bases). CDR3 length: 15 amino acids. Per germline, CDR1 DFQATT and CDR2 SNEGSKA (reference sequence). V was trimmed by 3 bases and J by 8 bases, leaving 17 bases between them. The CDR3 bases are TGCAGTGCTAGGAACGTGGGGACTTCCGATTCACCCCTCCACTTT. Encoded protein: CSARNVGTSDSPLHF.

The V gene is TRBV18, the J gene TRBJ2-7; D is perhaps TRBD2 (5 bases). The V gene lost 5 bases and the J gene lost 2 bases, with 13 bases spanning the gap. The length of the CDR3 is 14 residues. In germline, CDR1 is KGHSH, CDR2 LQKENI. The CDR3, as DNA: TGTGCCAGCTCAGACATGTCAGCGGCCTACGAGCAGTACTTC. Protein sequence: CASSDMSAAYEQYF.

The CDR3 protein is CASSGQGRGGELFF. The DNA of the CDR3 is TGTGCCAGCAGTGGACAGGGCCGTGGCGGGGAGCTGTTTTTT. The rearrangement uses TRBV7-9 and TRBJ2-2; TRBD1 aligns across 8 bases. J was trimmed by 7 bases and V by 6 bases; bases with no gene match: 7. CDR1 and CDR2 (germline): SEHNR, FQNEAQ (reference sequence). The CDR3 contains 14 residues.